This T cell receptor beta chain derives from a study of response to subunit inactivated influenza vaccine. Study results and limitations: That few new T cells are recruited by each seasonal influenza vaccination was the authors' suggestion.

TCRdb recomputed calls from the RT-PCR reads with MiXCR, one row per CDR3 protein. The data show about 780,000 distinct CDR3 sequences, with about 18% seen just once and roughly a tenth held by the top ten. This clonotype has only a few counts. Antigen: not known. Germline is not matched at one junction end, which may reflect a read error. The source of this sequence is a man over 45 who received an inactivated influenza vaccine. This sample comprised PBMCs from blood, obtained less than 6 days after vaccination.

CDR3: CSGRPSGNTDTQYF. The CDR3 bases are TGCAGTGGTAGACCGTCGGGAAACACAGATACGCAGTATTTT. This chain connects TRBV20-1 to TRBJ2-3; perhaps TRBD2 as D (5 bases). Germline V CDR1 and CDR2: DFQATT, SNEGSKA (reference sequence). This CDR3 contains 14 residues.